This T cell receptor (beta chain) was found in a study of cytomegalovirus exposure and HLA in healthy donors. The V and J ends lost 2 bases and 3 bases, in that order; junction bases with no gene match: 0. CDR3 length equals 13 residues. The germline gives CDR1 MDHEN, CDR2 SYDVKM. Unrecorded immune exposures were likely, despite nominal health at sampling. The PCR employed 60 Vbeta primers together with 13 Jbeta primers. TCRdb's copy holds only in-frame clones and misses some; the assay was immunoSEQ multiplex PCR. The sample consists of roughly 200,000 clones, around 77% of them appearing once. Overall study findings and caveats: Per a later analysis, 18,000 or so TCR beta sequences showed association with HLA alleles at 0.05 false discovery rate.

This clone has just a few counts. Its antigen is still unknown. The rearrangement joins TRBV28 to TRBJ1-2; 7 nucleotides align to TRBD1. The sequencing sample was made of PBMCs. The clonotype comes from a man aged 25-40 years in good health and CMV-seronegative. As DNA, the CDR3 is TGTGCCAGCAGTTTAGGGACAGACTATGGCTACACCTTC. As protein: CASSLGTDYGYTF.